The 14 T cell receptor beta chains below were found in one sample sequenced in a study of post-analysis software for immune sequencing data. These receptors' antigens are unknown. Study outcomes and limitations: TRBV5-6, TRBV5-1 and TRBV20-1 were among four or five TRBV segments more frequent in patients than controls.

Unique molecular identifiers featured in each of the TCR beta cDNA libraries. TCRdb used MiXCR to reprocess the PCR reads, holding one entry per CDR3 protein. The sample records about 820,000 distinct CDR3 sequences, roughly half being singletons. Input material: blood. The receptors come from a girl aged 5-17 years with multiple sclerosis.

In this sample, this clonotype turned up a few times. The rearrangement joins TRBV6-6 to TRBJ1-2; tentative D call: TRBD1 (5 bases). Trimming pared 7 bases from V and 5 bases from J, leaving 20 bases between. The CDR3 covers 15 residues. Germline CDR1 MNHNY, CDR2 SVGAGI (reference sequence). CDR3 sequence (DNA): TGTGCCAGCATGAGGTATACAGGCGAACCTTATGGCTACACCTTC. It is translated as CASMRYTGEPYGYTF.

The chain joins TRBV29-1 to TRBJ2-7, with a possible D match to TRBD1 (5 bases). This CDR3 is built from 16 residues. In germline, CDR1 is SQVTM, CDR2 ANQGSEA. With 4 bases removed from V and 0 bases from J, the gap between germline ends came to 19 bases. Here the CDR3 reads CSVGTRDLRNSYEQYF. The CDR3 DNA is TGCAGCGTTGGAACCAGGGATCTAAGGAACTCCTACGAGCAGTACTTC.

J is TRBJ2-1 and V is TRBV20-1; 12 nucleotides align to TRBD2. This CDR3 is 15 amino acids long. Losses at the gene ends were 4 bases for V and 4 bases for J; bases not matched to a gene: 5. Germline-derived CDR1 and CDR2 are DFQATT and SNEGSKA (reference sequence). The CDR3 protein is CSAKPSGGVYNEQFF. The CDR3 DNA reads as TGCAGTGCTAAACCTAGCGGGGGGGTATACAATGAGCAGTTCTTC.

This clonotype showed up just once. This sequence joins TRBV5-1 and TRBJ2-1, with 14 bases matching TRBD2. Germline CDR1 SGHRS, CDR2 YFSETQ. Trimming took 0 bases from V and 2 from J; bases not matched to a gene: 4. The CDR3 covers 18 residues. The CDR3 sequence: CASSLVGLAGGAYNEQFF. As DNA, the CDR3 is TGCGCCAGCAGCTTGGTAGGACTAGCGGGGGGTGCCTACAATGAGCAGTTCTTC.

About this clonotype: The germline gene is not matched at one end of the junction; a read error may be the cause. The CDR3 DNA follows: TGTGCCGGCAGTCGCCGGGACAGGACTTACAATGAGCAGTTCTTC. This codes for CAGSRRDRTYNEQFF. The chain carries TRBV6-2 or TRBV6-3 and TRBJ2-1, with TRBD1 matching over 8 bases. The CDR3 has 15 residues. Per the germline V gene, CDR1 is MNHEY and CDR2 is SVGEGT.

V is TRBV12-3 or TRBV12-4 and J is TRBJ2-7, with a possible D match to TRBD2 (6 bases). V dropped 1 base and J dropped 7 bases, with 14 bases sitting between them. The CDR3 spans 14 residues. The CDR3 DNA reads TGTGCCAGCAGTTTAGATGAGGGAGGAAGTGAGCAGTACTTC. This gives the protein CASSLDEGGSEQYF.

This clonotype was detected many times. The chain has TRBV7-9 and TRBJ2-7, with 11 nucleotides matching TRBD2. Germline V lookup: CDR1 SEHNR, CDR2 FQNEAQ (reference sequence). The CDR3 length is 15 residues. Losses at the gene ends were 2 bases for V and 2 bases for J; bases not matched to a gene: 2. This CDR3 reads CASSLLAGGTYEQYF. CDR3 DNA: TGTGCCAGCAGCTTACTAGCGGGAGGCACCTACGAGCAGTACTTC.

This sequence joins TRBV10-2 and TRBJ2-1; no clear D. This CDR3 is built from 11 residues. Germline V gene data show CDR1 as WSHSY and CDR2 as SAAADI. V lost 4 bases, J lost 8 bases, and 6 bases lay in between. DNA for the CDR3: TGCGCCAGCAGTGCGGCTCATGAGCAGTTCTTC. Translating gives CASSAAHEQFF.

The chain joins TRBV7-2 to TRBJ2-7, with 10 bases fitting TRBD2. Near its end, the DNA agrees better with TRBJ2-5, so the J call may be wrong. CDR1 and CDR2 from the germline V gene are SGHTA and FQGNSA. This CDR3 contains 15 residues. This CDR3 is CASSPQLAGQETQYF. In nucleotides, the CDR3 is TGTGCCAGCAGTCCCCAACTAGCGGGACAAGAGACCCAGTACTTC.

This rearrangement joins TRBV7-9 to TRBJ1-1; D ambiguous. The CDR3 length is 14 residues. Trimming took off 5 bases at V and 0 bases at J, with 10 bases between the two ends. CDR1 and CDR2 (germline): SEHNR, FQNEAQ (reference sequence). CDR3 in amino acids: CASSPTLMNTEAFF. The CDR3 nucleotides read TGTGCCAGCAGCCCAACATTAATGAACACTGAAGCTTTCTTT.

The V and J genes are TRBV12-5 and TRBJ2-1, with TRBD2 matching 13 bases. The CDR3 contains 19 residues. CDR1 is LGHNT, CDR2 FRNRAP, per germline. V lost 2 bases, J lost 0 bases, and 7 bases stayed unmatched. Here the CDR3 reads CASGLWTSGGQSSYNEQFF. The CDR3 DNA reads TGTGCTAGTGGTTTGTGGACTAGCGGGGGTCAGAGCTCCTACAATGAGCAGTTCTTC.

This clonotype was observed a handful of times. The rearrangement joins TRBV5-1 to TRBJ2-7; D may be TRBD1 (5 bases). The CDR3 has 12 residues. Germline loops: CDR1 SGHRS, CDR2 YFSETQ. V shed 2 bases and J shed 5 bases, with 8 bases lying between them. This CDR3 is CASSFTGNEQYF. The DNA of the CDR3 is TGCGCCAGCAGCTTTACAGGCAACGAGCAGTACTTC.

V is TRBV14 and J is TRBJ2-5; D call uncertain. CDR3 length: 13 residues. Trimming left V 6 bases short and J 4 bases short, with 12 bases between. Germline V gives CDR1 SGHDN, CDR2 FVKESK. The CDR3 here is CASSGGVRETQYF. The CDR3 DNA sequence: TGTGCCAGCAGTGGTGGAGTTAGAGAGACCCAGTACTTC.

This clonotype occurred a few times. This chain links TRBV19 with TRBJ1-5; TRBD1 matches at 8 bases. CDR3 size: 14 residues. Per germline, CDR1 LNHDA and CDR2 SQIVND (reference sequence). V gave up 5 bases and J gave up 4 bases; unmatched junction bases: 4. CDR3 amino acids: CASSAQGANQPQHF. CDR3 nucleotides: TGTGCCAGTAGTGCCCAGGGGGCTAATCAGCCCCAGCATTTT.